This is a list of T cell receptor beta chains from one sample in a study of vaccination and CD4 T cells after COVID-19. These receptors lack a known antigen. TCRdb used MiXCR to reprocess the PCR reads, holding one entry per CDR3 protein. The sample carries some 16,000 distinct CDR3 sequences, 35% recorded once. Sequencing was carried out using cultured CD4+ T cells from blood. The receptors come from a human donor with COVID-19. Both conserved end residues are part of each CDR3. D genes are given only for firm matches. Clone size, where shown, is once, few, many, or a class for clones that have expanded.

D	V	J	size	CDR3	DNA
-	TRBV10-3	TRBJ1-1	-	CAISASTNTEAFF	TGTGCCATCAGTGCCTCAACGAACACTGAAGCTTTCTTT
TRBD1	TRBV12-3/TRBV12-4	TRBJ1-2	-	CASNFGRQGGEGYTF	TGTGCCAGCAATTTTGGACGACAGGGGGGAGAGGGCTACACCTTC
-	TRBV28	TRBJ2-7	-	CASSFVGAYEQYF	TGTGCCAGCAGTTTCGTAGGGGCCTACGAGCAGTACTTC
TRBD2	TRBV30	TRBJ2-5	few	CAWSVRGGETQYF	TGTGCCTGGAGTGTGCGGGGGGGAGAGACCCAGTACTTC
-	TRBV20-1	TRBJ1-5	-	CSARADTGSRKPQHF	TGCAGTGCTAGAGCGGATACAGGGTCCAGAAAGCCCCAGCATTTT
-	TRBV30	TRBJ2-5	-	CAWSDLGLLSAQYF	TGTGCCTGGAGTGATCTAGGCCTCCTATCGGCCCAGTACTTC
-	TRBV11-2	TRBJ1-3	-	CASSRRGVSSGNTIYF	TGTGCCAGCAGCCGTAGAGGGGTTAGCTCTGGAAACACCATATATTTT
TRBD1	TRBV7-3	TRBJ2-1	few	CASSARLDRSNNEQFF	TGTGCCAGCAGCGCGCGATTGGACAGGTCTAACAATGAGCAGTTCTTC
TRBD1	TRBV7-2	TRBJ2-7	-	CASSRDRGREQYF	TGTGCCAGCAGCCGCGACAGGGGGCGAGAGCAGTACTTC
-	TRBV29-1	TRBJ1-2	few	CSAISSIYGYTF	TGCAGCGCAATTAGCTCGATCTATGGCTACACCTTC
-	TRBV10-3	TRBJ2-1	few	CAISESLAGGGNEQFF	TGTGCCATCAGTGAGTCATTGGCAGGGGGAGGGAATGAGCAGTTCTTC
TRBD2	TRBV27	TRBJ2-3	few	CASSSLGLADTDTQYF	TGTGCCAGCAGTTCTCTTGGGCTAGCGGACACAGATACGCAGTATTTT
-	TRBV6-1	TRBJ2-7	-	CASRNRALVTYEQYF	TGTGCCAGCAGGAACAGGGCTTTGGTCACCTACGAGCAGTACTTC
-	TRBV19	TRBJ1-1	-	CASSTLWSPTEAFF	TGTGCCAGTAGTACCCTCTGGAGCCCGACTGAAGCTTTCTTT
-	TRBV19	TRBJ2-1	-	CASSVTVTYNEEQFF	TGTGCCAGTAGTGTCACAGTAACCTACAATGAAGAGCAGTTCTTC
-	TRBV11-2	TRBJ1-1	few	CASSFPEAFF	TGTGCCAGCAGCTTCCCCGAAGCTTTCTTT
-	TRBV6-1	TRBJ2-7	-	CASSRQGVNEQYF	TGTGCCAGCAGTAGGCAGGGAGTCAACGAGCAGTACTTC
-	TRBV20-1	TRBJ1-1	-	CSGKGEVNTEAFF	TGCAGTGGAAAAGGGGAAGTGAACACTGAAGCTTTCTTT
TRBD2	TRBV7-8	TRBJ2-7	-	CASTEAASGGLDEQYF	TGTGCCAGCACGGAGGCCGCTAGCGGGGGTCTGGACGAGCAGTACTTC
TRBD1	TRBV7-6	TRBJ2-5	-	CASSLVARGPQETQYF	TGTGCCAGCAGCTTAGTGGCCAGGGGGCCGCAAGAGACCCAGTACTTC
-	TRBV12-3/TRBV12-4	TRBJ2-3	-	CASSFRGPGTDTQYF	TGTGCCAGCAGTTTTAGGGGACCCGGCACAGATACGCAGTATTTT
-	TRBV7-9	TRBJ1-2	few	CASSLLGARGGYTF	TGTGCCAGCAGCTTGCTGGGGGCGCGAGGAGGCTACACCTTC
-	TRBV20-1	TRBJ1-2	medium-sized	CSARLGGSNYGYTF	TGCAGTGCCCGCTTGGGAGGGTCTAACTATGGCTACACCTTC
-	TRBV6-1	TRBJ1-4	-	CASSEGIGGEKLFF	TGTGCCAGCAGTGAAGGGATTGGAGGGGAAAAACTGTTTTTT
-	TRBV24-1	TRBJ2-1	-	CATSDPRGARNEQFF	TGTGCCACCAGTGATCCGAGGGGGGCACGCAATGAGCAGTTCTTC
-	TRBV19	TRBJ1-5	-	CASSRGWGGDQPQHF	TGTGCCAGTAGTAGGGGGTGGGGGGGGGATCAGCCCCAGCATTTT
TRBD1	TRBV11-2	TRBJ1-5	-	CASSSGQGNYQPQHF	TGTGCCAGCAGCTCAGGACAGGGCAATTATCAGCCCCAGCATTTT
TRBD2	TRBV28	TRBJ2-5	-	CASSLTSGVQETQYF	TGTGCCAGCAGTTTGACTAGCGGTGTCCAAGAGACCCAGTACTTC
-	TRBV7-6	TRBJ1-6	-	CASSSDSGNSPLHF	TGTGCCAGCAGCTCGGACAGCGGTAATTCACCCCTCCACTTT
TRBD1	TRBV20-1	TRBJ2-5	-	CSARDPRGSETQYF	TGCAGTGCTAGAGATCCCAGGGGGTCGGAGACCCAGTACTTC
TRBD1	TRBV25-1	TRBJ1-2	-	CASSEEGGGYGYTF	TGTGCCAGCAGTGAAGAAGGGGGCGGCTATGGCTACACCTTC
TRBD1	TRBV7-2	TRBJ1-6	few	CASSARQGSSPLHF	TGTGCCAGCAGCGCTAGACAGGGGAGTTCACCCCTCCACTTT
-	TRBV15	TRBJ2-3	-	CATSRDRGVVADTQYF	TGTGCCACCAGCAGAGATCGTGGGGTGGTCGCAGATACGCAGTATTTT
-	TRBV7-8	TRBJ2-2	-	CASSSRGAGANTGELFF	TGTGCCAGCAGCTCACGGGGCGCAGGGGCTAACACCGGGGAGCTGTTTTTT
TRBD1	TRBV2	TRBJ2-5	few	CATRDRGETQYF	TGTGCCACCCGGGACAGGGGAGAGACCCAGTACTTC
-	TRBV12-5	TRBJ1-1	-	CASGLVDNTEAFF	TGTGCTAGTGGTTTGGTCGATAACACTGAAGCTTTCTTT
-	TRBV20-1	TRBJ1-1	-	CSASNRMNTEAFF	TGCAGTGCTAGTAACCGCATGAACACTGAAGCTTTCTTT
-	TRBV10-3	TRBJ1-2	-	CAIARGENYGYTF	TGTGCCATAGCTAGGGGAGAGAACTATGGCTACACCTTC
-	TRBV5-3	TRBJ1-6	-	CASSEDTGLSPLHF	TGTGCCAGCAGCGAGGATACAGGGCTTTCACCCCTCCACTTT
TRBD1	TRBV4-3	TRBJ2-7	-	CASSLDRASEQYF	TGCGCCAGCAGCTTGGACAGGGCCAGCGAGCAGTACTTC
TRBD2	TRBV6-2/TRBV6-3	TRBJ2-1	-	CASSYSGGRVEQFF	TGTGCCAGCAGTTACAGCGGGGGGCGGGTAGAGCAGTTCTTC
-	TRBV2	TRBJ1-1	few	CASTLRWGNTEAFF	TGTGCCAGCACTTTAAGATGGGGGAACACTGAAGCTTTCTTT
-	TRBV5-6	TRBJ1-5	-	CASSLVGASNQPQHF	TGTGCCAGCAGCTTGGTTGGTGCATCCAATCAGCCCCAGCATTTT
-	TRBV28	TRBJ1-2	-	CASGVPTWNYGYTF	TGTGCCAGCGGGGTCCCGACATGGAACTATGGCTACACCTTC